The rows below give T cell receptor beta chains drawn from one sample of a study of T cells in localized non-small cell lung cancer. Assay: immunoSEQ multiplex PCR; the TCRdb copy retains only in-frame clones and omits some. The sample carries about 77,000 clones, around 89% recorded once. The sample in question was peripheral blood, obtained before any cancer treatment. The source of these receptors is a woman aged 35-70 years with stage I squamous cell lung carcinoma. Each CDR3 is given with its conserved first and last residue. D genes are given only for firm matches. Not all rows give a size; the values are once, few, many and, for expanded clones, a class.

D: -
J: TRBJ1-1
V: TRBV30
size: -
DNA: TGTGCCTGGAGGGGGGTGGGGACTGAAGCTTTCTTT
CDR3: CAWRGVGTEAFF

D: -
J: TRBJ2-1
V: TRBV7-9
size: -
DNA: TGTGCCAGCAGCCCTGAGGGCAGGATCTACAATGAGCAGTTCTTC
CDR3: CASSPEGRIYNEQFF

D: -
J: TRBJ1-2
V: TRBV6-5
size: -
DNA: TGTGCCATCAGTGGGTCAAATAACTATGGCTACACCTTC
CDR3: CAISGSNNYGYTF

D: -
J: TRBJ1-2
V: TRBV19
size: -
DNA: TGTGCCAGTACCGAAGAAGGGCGAAGTTATGGCTACACCTTC
CDR3: CASTEEGRSYGYTF

D: -
J: TRBJ2-6
V: TRBV10-3
size: few
DNA: TGTGCCATCAGTGTAGGGACCAGCTCTGGGGCCAACGTCCTGACTTTC
CDR3: CAISVGTSSGANVLTF

D: -
J: TRBJ1-3
V: TRBV5-1
size: -
DNA: TGCGCCAGCAGCAGGACCCAGGGAGGTGGAAACACCATATATTTT
CDR3: CASSRTQGGGNTIYF

D: TRBD2
J: TRBJ2-1
V: TRBV2
size: -
DNA: TGTGCCAGCAGTGATCGATTGACTAGCGGGGTTTACAATGAGCAGTTCTTC
CDR3: CASSDRLTSGVYNEQFF

D: -
J: TRBJ1-4
V: TRBV7-9
size: -
DNA: TGTGCCAGCAGCTCTGGGTGGCGAGAAAAACTGTTTTTT
CDR3: CASSSGWREKLFF

D: TRBD1
J: TRBJ1-5
V: TRBV7-2
size: -
DNA: TGTGCCAGCAGGAACTACCGGGACAGCGTCAATCAGCCCCAGCATTTT
CDR3: CASRNYRDSVNQPQHF

D: -
J: TRBJ1-2
V: TRBV19
size: once
DNA: TGTGCCAGTAGTATGGTTTCGGACAGTCTAGGCTACACCTTC
CDR3: CASSMVSDSLGYTF

D: -
J: TRBJ2-5
V: TRBV9
size: -
DNA: TGTGCCAGCAGCGTGGGGGTGAGGAGTCAAGAGACCCAGTACTTC
CDR3: CASSVGVRSQETQYF

D: -
J: TRBJ1-6
V: TRBV6-5
size: -
DNA: TGTGCCAGCAGTGAGCACGGGAATTCACCCCTCCACTTT
CDR3: CASSEHGNSPLHF

D: -
J: TRBJ2-5
V: TRBV18
size: -
DNA: TGTGCCAGCTCACCAGTAGGTGAGACCCAGTACTTC
CDR3: CASSPVGETQYF

D: TRBD1
J: TRBJ1-2
V: TRBV11-2
size: -
DNA: TGTGCCAGCAGACCAGGGGGCTTAGCTAACTATGGCTACACCTTC
CDR3: CASRPGGLANYGYTF

D: -
J: TRBJ1-5
V: TRBV15
size: -
DNA: TGTGCCACCAGCAGAGGGGGGACCCCGGCTCAGCCCCAGCATTTT
CDR3: CATSRGGTPAQPQHF

D: TRBD1
J: TRBJ1-1
V: TRBV18
size: -
DNA: TGTGCCAGCTCACCACCTCGACAGGGGTGGGCAACTGAAGCTTTCTTT
CDR3: CASSPPRQGWATEAFF

D: TRBD1
J: TRBJ1-3
V: TRBV2
size: -
DNA: TGTGCCAGCAGTGAAGACAGGGGGCGCGGAAACACCATATATTTT
CDR3: CASSEDRGRGNTIYF

D: TRBD2
J: TRBJ2-7
V: TRBV2
size: -
DNA: TGTGCCAGCAATGCGGGGGCCTACGAGCAGTACTTC
CDR3: CASNAGAYEQYF

D: -
J: TRBJ2-3
V: TRBV10-3
size: -
DNA: TGTGCCATCAGTGAGGCGACAGCCCCGCTCACAGATACGCAGTATTTT
CDR3: CAISEATAPLTDTQYF

D: TRBD1
J: TRBJ1-1
V: TRBV5-1
size: -
DNA: TGCGCCAGCAGCCAGAGACAGGGGGCATGGGCTGAAGCTTTCTTT
CDR3: CASSQRQGAWAEAFF

D: -
J: TRBJ1-2
V: TRBV29-1
size: -
DNA: TGCAGCGTTGCCCCGGGGGGGGGTTATGGCTACACCTTC
CDR3: CSVAPGGGYGYTF

D: TRBD1
J: TRBJ2-1
V: TRBV2
size: -
DNA: TGTGCCAGCAGCCAGGACAGGGGTTCCTACAATGAGCAGTTCTTC
CDR3: CASSQDRGSYNEQFF

D: -
J: TRBJ1-1
V: TRBV19
size: -
DNA: TGTGCCAGTAGTATTCAGGGGTTCGGTGAAGCTTTCTTT
CDR3: CASSIQGFGEAFF

D: -
J: TRBJ1-6
V: TRBV6-6
size: -
DNA: TGTGCCAGCAGCCACCAGGACGGACAATATTCACCCCTCCACTTT
CDR3: CASSHQDGQYSPLHF

D: -
J: TRBJ1-1
V: TRBV28
size: -
DNA: TGTGCCAGCAGTTTAAGGGCCACTGAAGCTTTCTTT
CDR3: CASSLRATEAFF

D: TRBD1
J: TRBJ1-1
V: TRBV6-5
size: -
DNA: TGTGCCAGCAGGGGACAGTACACTGAAGCTTTCTTT
CDR3: CASRGQYTEAFF

D: -
J: TRBJ1-2
V: TRBV19
size: -
DNA: TGTGCCAGTAGTATTTCCGTCAGCCTTAACTATGGCTACACCTTC
CDR3: CASSISVSLNYGYTF

D: -
J: TRBJ1-3
V: TRBV15
size: -
DNA: TGTGCCACCAGCAGACCAGGGTCAGGGGAGAGAAACACCATATATTTT
CDR3: CATSRPGSGERNTIYF

D: -
J: TRBJ1-2
V: TRBV2
size: -
DNA: TGTGCCAGCAGTCAAATGCGGGGGTTACGACGGGGCGGCTATGGCTACACCTTC
CDR3: CASSQMRGLRRGGYGYTF

D: -
J: TRBJ2-7
V: TRBV20-1
size: -
DNA: TGCAGTGCTAGTCATGCGATCGAGCAGTACTTC
CDR3: CSASHAIEQYF

D: TRBD1
J: TRBJ2-2
V: TRBV5-1
size: -
DNA: TGCGCCAGCAGCTTCGGCCTAGGGACAGGACCAATATCCGGGGAGCTGTTTTTT
CDR3: CASSFGLGTGPISGELFF

D: TRBD1
J: TRBJ2-5
V: TRBV29-1
size: -
DNA: TGCAGCGGACGACAGGGTGGAGAGACCCAGTACTTC
CDR3: CSGRQGGETQYF

D: -
J: TRBJ2-3
V: TRBV5-1
size: -
DNA: TGCGCCAGCACAAACCAGGGCACAGATACGCAGTATTTT
CDR3: CASTNQGTDTQYF

D: -
J: TRBJ2-5
V: TRBV7-9
size: -
DNA: TGTGCCAGCAGCTTGGGCTACCAAGAGACCCAGTACTTC
CDR3: CASSLGYQETQYF

D: -
J: TRBJ1-6
V: TRBV7-8
size: -
DNA: TGTGCCAGCAGCTTACTGGTGGGGGATCGGTCCTATAATTCACCCCTCCACTTT
CDR3: CASSLLVGDRSYNSPLHF